The 11 T cell receptor beta chains below come from one sample, sequenced in a study of shared clonotypes between healthy human individuals. Sequencing was performed with immunoSEQ multiplex PCR; in TCRdb, only in-frame clones are kept and a portion is missing. The table shows about 490,000 clones, with roughly four fifths occurring only once. Input material: PBMCs. The receptors come from a middle-aged woman in good health. Some clones in this sample may be carry-over from other donors' samples.

This chain joins TRBV11-2 and TRBJ1-1, with D unresolved. Germline assignment: CDR1 SGHAT and CDR2 FQNNGV. V was trimmed by 4 bases and J by 1 base, leaving 16 bases between them. The CDR3 has 16 residues. The CDR3 spells CASSSLFGRRNTEAFF. The CDR3 nucleotides are TGTGCCAGCAGCTCCCTATTTGGTAGGCGGAACACTGAAGCTTTCTTT.

The chain employs TRBV29-1 and TRBJ2-7; no clear D. Trimming cost V 4 bases and J 7 bases, with 17 bases left between them. Germline V gene data show CDR1 as SQVTM and CDR2 as ANQGSEA. The CDR3 is made up of 13 amino acids. The CDR3 region is CSVVDLDTGEQYF. In DNA form, the CDR3 reads TGCAGCGTTGTCGATCTAGACACTGGGGAGCAGTACTTC.

In this sample, this clone turned up a few times. The J gene is TRBJ1-3, the V gene TRBV7-7; D is ambiguous. This CDR3 has 13 residues. V lost 1 base and J 2 bases, leaving 3 bases between the germline ends. Germline V gene data show CDR1 as SSHAT and CDR2 as FNYEAQ (reference sequence). The CDR3 DNA reads as TGTGCCAGCAGCTTAGGACCTGGAAACACCATATATTTT. Translating it yields CASSLGPGNTIYF.

This clone was counted once. The J gene is TRBJ2-7, the V gene TRBV28; TRBD2 agrees at 13 bases. The CDR3 is 13 amino acids. Germline trimming cut 9 bases from V and 6 bases from J; bases unmatched to any gene: 5. CDR1 and CDR2 (germline): MDHEN, SYDVKM. CDR3 DNA sequence: TGTGCCAGTGGACTAGCGGGAGACGGCGAGCAGTACTTC. Residues: CASGLAGDGEQYF.

The chain combines TRBV5-1 with TRBJ1-2, with D possibly matching TRBD1 (5 bases). Germline CDR1 and CDR2: SGHRS and YFSETQ. This CDR3 contains 14 residues. V lost 6 bases and J 0 bases, leaving 12 bases between the germline ends. In nucleotides, the CDR3 is TGCGCCAGCACTCCGACAGAAACTAACTATGGCTACACCTTC. This codes for CASTPTETNYGYTF.

The chain recombines TRBV5-1 with TRBJ2-1, with 11 positions matching TRBD2. The CDR3 runs 16 residues. Germline V CDR1 and CDR2: SGHRS, YFSETQ. V gave up 4 bases and J gave up 4 bases; unmatched junction bases: 7. This chain's CDR3 is CASSAATSGAYNEQFF. CDR3 nucleotides: TGCGCCAGCAGCGCGGCGACTAGCGGGGCTTACAATGAGCAGTTCTTC.

The table lists this clone with many counts. This chain uses TRBV5-4 with TRBJ2-5; D is perhaps TRBD2 (5 bases). Trimming pared 0 bases from V and 6 bases from J, leaving 9 bases between. This CDR3 is built from 13 residues. The germline V gene has CDR1 SGHNT and CDR2 YYREEE (reference sequence). The CDR3 is CASSLETGKTQYF. The CDR3, as DNA: TGTGCCAGCAGCTTGGAAACGGGGAAGACCCAGTACTTC.

This clone was detected a few times. This chain joins TRBV6-6 and TRBJ2-7; D gene uncertain. The length of the CDR3 is 13 residues. V dropped 3 bases and J dropped 2 bases, with 8 bases sitting between them. Germline CDR1 MNHNY, CDR2 SVGAGI (reference sequence). The CDR3 bases are TGTGCCAGCAGTTATACGGCGACCTACGAGCAGTACTTC. Its translation is CASSYTATYEQYF.

The rearrangement links TRBV25-1 to TRBJ2-7, with D maybe TRBD1 (6 bases). The CDR3 sequence is 14 residues long. V was clipped by 8 bases and J by 2 bases, with 16 bases between them. Germline CDR1 is MGHDK and CDR2 is SYGVNS. In DNA, the CDR3 is TGTGCCAGCTCCCGATCCTGGACAGCCTACGAGCAGTACTTC. Its protein is CASSRSWTAYEQYF.

The chain combines TRBV2 with TRBJ1-1; the D is unclear. Trimming pared 5 bases from V and 5 bases from J, leaving 6 bases between. Germline V gene sequence: CDR1 SNHLY, CDR2 FYNNEI. The CDR3 runs to 11 residues. CDR3 sequence: CASSLKTEAFF. The CDR3 region has the DNA TGTGCCAGCAGTCTTAAAACTGAAGCTTTCTTT.

This clone was seen a handful of times. The chain is built from TRBV5-6 and TRBJ2-3, with D uncertain. Germline-derived CDR1 and CDR2 are SGHDT and YYEEEE. V lost 4 bases to trimming and J lost 0 bases, with 6 bases between them. The CDR3 spans 13 residues. CDR3 residues: CASSVTSTDTQYF. CDR3 bases: TGTGCCAGCAGCGTAACTAGCACAGATACGCAGTATTTT.